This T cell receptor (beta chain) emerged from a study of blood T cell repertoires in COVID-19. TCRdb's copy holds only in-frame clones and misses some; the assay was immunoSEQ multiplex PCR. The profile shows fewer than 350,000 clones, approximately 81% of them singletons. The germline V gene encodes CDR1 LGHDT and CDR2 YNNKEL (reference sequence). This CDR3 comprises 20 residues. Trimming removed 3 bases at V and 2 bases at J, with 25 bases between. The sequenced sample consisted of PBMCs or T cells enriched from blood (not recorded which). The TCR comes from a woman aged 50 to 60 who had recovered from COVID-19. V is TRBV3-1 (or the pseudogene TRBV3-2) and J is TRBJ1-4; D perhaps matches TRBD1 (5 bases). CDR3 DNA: TGTGCCAGCAGCCACGGGGCGATGGGGGGGAGCTCGTTTACTAATGAAAAACTGTTTTTT. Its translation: CASSHGAMGGSSFTNEKLFF.